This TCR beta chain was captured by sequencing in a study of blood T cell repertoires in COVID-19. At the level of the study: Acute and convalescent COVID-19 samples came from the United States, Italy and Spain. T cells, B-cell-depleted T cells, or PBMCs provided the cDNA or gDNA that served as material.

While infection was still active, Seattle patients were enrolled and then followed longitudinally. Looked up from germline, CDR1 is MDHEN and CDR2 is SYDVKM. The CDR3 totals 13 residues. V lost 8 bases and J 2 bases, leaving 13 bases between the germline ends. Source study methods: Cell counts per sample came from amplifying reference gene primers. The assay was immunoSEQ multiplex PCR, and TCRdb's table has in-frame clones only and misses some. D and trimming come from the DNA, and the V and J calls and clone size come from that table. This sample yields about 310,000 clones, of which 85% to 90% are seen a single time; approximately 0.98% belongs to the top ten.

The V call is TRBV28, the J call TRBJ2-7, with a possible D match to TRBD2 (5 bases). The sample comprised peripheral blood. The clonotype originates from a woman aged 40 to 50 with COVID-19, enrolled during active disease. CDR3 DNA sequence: TGTGCCAGCTGCGGCGGGCCGACCTACGAGCAGTACTTC. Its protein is CASCGGPTYEQYF.